This is a list of T cell receptor beta chains from one sample in a study of blood T cell repertoires in COVID-19. Produced via immunoSEQ multiplex PCR; TCRdb's table is partial and in-frame only. The top ten clones hold roughly 9.4% of a sample with fewer than 400,000 clones, 85% to 90% of them seen once. The sequenced material came from PBMCs or T cells enriched from blood (not recorded which). The receptors stem from a woman aged 45-65 years who had recovered from COVID-19. CDR3s include the opening cysteine and the closing phenylalanine or tryptophan. Fields, in order: J gene, V gene, clone size, CDR3 protein. Clone size is not always given. Where it is, it says once, few, many or a class for expanded clones.

J: TRBJ1-3; V: TRBV5-1; size: NA; CDR3: CASRSSGNTIYF
J: TRBJ2-2; V: TRBV7-7; size: once; CDR3: CASSPGGRNTGELFF
J: TRBJ2-1; V: TRBV2; size: NA; CDR3: CASSEVTGGNYNEQFF
J: TRBJ1-2; V: TRBV6-5; size: NA; CDR3: CASSWGTINYGYTF
J: TRBJ1-4; V: TRBV6-1; size: NA; CDR3: CASSDNETPAEKLFF
J: TRBJ2-7; V: TRBV14; size: NA; CDR3: CASSPWTALDYEQYF
J: TRBJ2-5; V: TRBV9; size: NA; CDR3: CASSLRGELGETQYF
J: TRBJ2-5; V: TRBV19; size: NA; CDR3: CASSGGEVGETQYF
J: TRBJ1-1; V: TRBV6-5; size: NA; CDR3: CASSSQRGTEAFF
J: TRBJ2-7; V: TRBV28; size: NA; CDR3: CASKQGAGDTYEQYF
J: TRBJ2-7; V: TRBV14; size: NA; CDR3: CASKNPGSGEQYF
J: TRBJ2-3; V: TRBV6-5; size: NA; CDR3: CASRSGILLTDTQYF
J: TRBJ1-6; V: TRBV5-5; size: few; CDR3: CASSYTGGFYHSPLHF
J: TRBJ1-1; V: TRBV27; size: NA; CDR3: CASSIGTGDLNTEAFF
J: TRBJ2-5; V: TRBV7-2; size: NA; CDR3: CASSLARLAGGQTQYF
J: TRBJ1-5; V: TRBV12-3/TRBV12-4; size: NA; CDR3: CASTLGGNQPQHF
J: TRBJ2-5; V: TRBV5-6; size: NA; CDR3: CASSTSTSTQYF
J: TRBJ1-2; V: TRBV28; size: NA; CDR3: CASSRQGGTPGYTF
J: TRBJ1-1; V: TRBV19; size: many; CDR3: CASKGDALMNTEAFF
J: TRBJ1-2; V: TRBV7-9; size: few; CDR3: CASSSGTADYGYTF
J: TRBJ2-5; V: TRBV5-4; size: NA; CDR3: CATSRGGTGLQTQYF
J: TRBJ1-2; V: TRBV5-8; size: NA; CDR3: CARIRQGRTDGYTF
J: TRBJ2-3; V: TRBV7-2; size: few; CDR3: CASSLTWAAKNPDTQYF
J: TRBJ2-1; V: TRBV5-6; size: once; CDR3: CASSFGRGLVNEQFF
J: TRBJ1-2; V: TRBV5-1; size: NA; CDR3: CASSLGPEGGYTF
J: TRBJ1-5; V: TRBV19; size: NA; CDR3: CASSPNRDRGPRSNQPQHF
J: TRBJ1-3; V: TRBV15; size: NA; CDR3: CATSRDGSQLAGNTIYF
J: TRBJ1-1; V: TRBV7-9; size: NA; CDR3: CASSLTGGTEAFF
J: TRBJ1-1; V: TRBV2; size: NA; CDR3: CASSEVDGDSRTEAFF
J: TRBJ1-2; V: TRBV6-1; size: NA; CDR3: CASSEPGLSTLYGYTF
J: TRBJ2-1; V: TRBV28; size: NA; CDR3: CASITGGLADYNEQFF
J: TRBJ2-7; V: TRBV7-9; size: NA; CDR3: CASSTHLGRVLTYEQYF
J: TRBJ1-1; V: TRBV15; size: NA; CDR3: CARFWTVCPNTEAFF
J: TRBJ1-1; V: TRBV5-4; size: NA; CDR3: CASSRTGASYTEAFF